The clone carrying this T cell receptor beta chain was seen a handful of times. Antigen: not known. Researchers took RNA transcripts and amplified the TCR beta CDR3 regions from them. HTBI primers drove first-round RT-PCR of the TCR CDR3. One entry per CDR3 protein results from TCRdb running MiXCR on the multiplex PCR reads. Here the sample spans hundreds of thousands of distinct CDR3 sequences, around 21% being singletons. This specimen comes from a study of T cells in Graves' hyperthyroidism and ophthalmopathy. Looking at the study overall: The initial diagnosis was the point when peripheral blood was collected, ahead of any treatment.

PBMCs were collected from a roughly 10 ml volume of fresh peripheral blood. V was shortened by 3 bases and J by 4 bases, with 19 bases between the two germline ends. The CDR3 consists of 16 residues. Germline V gene sequence: CDR1 SGHRS, CDR2 YFSETQ. Notes on the study in general: Within blood appeared most thyroid clonotypes that had expanded above 0.001. Using 13 V-J features, a model discriminated ophthalmopathy from stable hyperthyroidism.

The specimen sequenced was blood. This rearrangement joins TRBV5-1 to TRBJ2-5; possibly TRBD1 or TRBD2 for D (5 bases each). The receptor comes from a man aged 25-45 years with Graves' ophthalmopathy. The CDR3 region is CASSSGTAGTRETQYF. In nucleotides, the CDR3 is TGCGCCAGCAGCTCCGGGACGGCCGGAACTCGAGAGACCCAGTACTTC.